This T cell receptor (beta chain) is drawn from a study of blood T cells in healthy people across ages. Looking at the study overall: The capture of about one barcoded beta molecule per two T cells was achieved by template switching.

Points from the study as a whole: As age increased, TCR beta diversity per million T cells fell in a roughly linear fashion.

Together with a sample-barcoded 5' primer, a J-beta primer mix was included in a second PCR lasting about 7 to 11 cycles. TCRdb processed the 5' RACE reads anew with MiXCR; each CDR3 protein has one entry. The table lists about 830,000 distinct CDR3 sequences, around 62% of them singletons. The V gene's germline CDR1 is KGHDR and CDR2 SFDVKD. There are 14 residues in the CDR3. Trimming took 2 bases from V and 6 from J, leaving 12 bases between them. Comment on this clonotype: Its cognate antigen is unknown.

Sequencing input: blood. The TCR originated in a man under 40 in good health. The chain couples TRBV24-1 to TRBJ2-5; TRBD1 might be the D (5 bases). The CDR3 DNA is TGTGCCACCAGTGATTCCAGCCCAGGGCAGACCCAGTACTTC. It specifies CATSDSSPGQTQYF.